This T cell receptor beta chain was sequenced in a study of cytomegalovirus exposure and HLA in healthy donors. With 60 Vbeta and 13 Jbeta primers, the PCR was carried out. Profiled with immunoSEQ multiplex PCR; TCRdb holds only in-frame clones, not every one. This sample has under 200,000 clones; 86% occur once, and the top ten carry just under 2%. The table lists this clone with a few counts. Sample: PBMCs. The receptor was isolated from a woman younger than 30 in good health and CMV-seronegative.

DNA for the CDR3: TGCGCCAGCAGCCGCGGTGGGGCCACCTTGGGAAACACCATATATTTT. Translation: CASSRGGATLGNTIYF. V is TRBV4-1 and J is TRBJ1-3; a weak D match, TRBD1 (5 bases). This CDR3 region has 16 residues. The V end lost 4 bases, the J end lost 4 bases, and 17 bases lay between the germline ends. Germline loops: CDR1 MGHRA, CDR2 YSYEKL.